These 4 T cell receptor beta chains were sequenced from one sample in a study of shared clonotypes between healthy human individuals. The protocol was immunoSEQ multiplex PCR, while the TCRdb copy is restricted to in-frame clones and leaves out a portion. This sample has approximately 1,500,000 clones; around 97% occur once, and the top ten carry approximately 1%. Sequenced input: naive CD4+ T cells sorted from blood. Subset meaning: CD45RA+ positively selected. Every receptor here comes from a man younger than 45 in good health.

Concerning this clone itself: Other DNA sequences in the same sample also yield this CDR3. The rearrangement joins TRBV5-1 to TRBJ2-2; 7 bases are a match to TRBD1. Germline V lookup: CDR1 SGHRS, CDR2 YFSETQ. The CDR3 has 13 amino acids. Trimming removed 3 bases from V and 6 bases from J; junction bases left unmatched: 2. CDR3 sequence (DNA): TGCGCCAGCAGCTCAGGGGGTTCCGGGGAGCTGTTTTTT. Translated, it gives CASSSGGSGELFF.

V is TRBV5-4 and J is TRBJ2-1; unclear D gene. Between the trimmed V and J ends, which lost 1 base and 7 bases, there was a span of 9 bases. CDR1 and CDR2 (germline): SGHNT, YYREEE (reference sequence). The CDR3 runs to 13 residues. The CDR3 DNA is TGTGCCAGCAGCTTGCTTAGCAGTAATGAGCAGTTCTTC. Translating it yields CASSLLSSNEQFF.

Of note for this clone: Other DNA sequences within the sample encode an identical CDR3. This rearrangement joins TRBV18 to TRBJ1-2; 7 bases map to TRBD1. The CDR3 covers 15 residues. Germline V gene sequence: CDR1 KGHSH, CDR2 LQKENI. Trimming removed 3 bases from V and 5 bases from J; junction bases left unmatched: 9. CDR3 sequence reads: CASSPSTGFLYGYTF. The CDR3 DNA reads TGTGCCAGCTCACCCTCGACAGGGTTTTTATATGGCTACACCTTC.

This sequence joins TRBV6-5 and TRBJ1-1, with 8 bases identical to TRBD1. The germline CDR1 and CDR2 sequences are MNHEY and SVGAGI. The CDR3 length is 14 residues. V gave up 4 bases and J gave up 6 bases; unmatched junction bases: 7. CDR3 DNA sequence: TGTGCCAGCAGTTTGGACAGGGTGGTCGCTGAAGCTTTCTTT. This sequence encodes CASSLDRVVAEAFF.